Following are 2 T cell receptor beta chains from one sample sequenced in a study of T cells in women clearing cervical HPV infection. TCRdb keeps only in-frame clones here, not all; method: immunoSEQ multiplex PCR. This table lists 40,000 to 55,000 clones. The sequencing sample was made of blood buffy coat. The receptors derive from a woman between 18 and 69 years old with a cervical HPV16 infection that either progressed to CIN3+ or cleared (not recorded which).

To note about this clone: The read ends 3 residues before the CDR3 terminus; that terminus is restored from the germline J gene. V and J are TRBV2 and TRBJ1-2; 11 bases match TRBD1. The CDR3 is made up of 15 amino acids. Germline loops: CDR1 SNHLY, CDR2 FYNNEI. Incomplete CDR3 DNA: TGTGCCAGCAGTGAAAGGACAGGGGGCGTGGGCGGC. Translating gives CASSERTGGVGG. The entire CDR3 protein reads CASSERTGGVGGYTF.

On this clone itself: Coverage ceases 3 residues before the CDR3 finishes, and the germline J gene fills in the end. V and J are TRBV2 and TRBJ2-7, with 7 bases fitting TRBD1. Per the germline V gene, CDR1 is SNHLY and CDR2 is FYNNEI. V lost 8 bases, J lost 2 bases, and 12 bases stayed unmatched. The length of the CDR3 is 15 residues. The covered CDR3 bases are TGTGCCAGCCTGTTGTTGAGACAGGGAACCTACGAG. As protein: CASLLLRQGTYE. The whole CDR3 sequence reads CASLLLRQGTYEQYF.